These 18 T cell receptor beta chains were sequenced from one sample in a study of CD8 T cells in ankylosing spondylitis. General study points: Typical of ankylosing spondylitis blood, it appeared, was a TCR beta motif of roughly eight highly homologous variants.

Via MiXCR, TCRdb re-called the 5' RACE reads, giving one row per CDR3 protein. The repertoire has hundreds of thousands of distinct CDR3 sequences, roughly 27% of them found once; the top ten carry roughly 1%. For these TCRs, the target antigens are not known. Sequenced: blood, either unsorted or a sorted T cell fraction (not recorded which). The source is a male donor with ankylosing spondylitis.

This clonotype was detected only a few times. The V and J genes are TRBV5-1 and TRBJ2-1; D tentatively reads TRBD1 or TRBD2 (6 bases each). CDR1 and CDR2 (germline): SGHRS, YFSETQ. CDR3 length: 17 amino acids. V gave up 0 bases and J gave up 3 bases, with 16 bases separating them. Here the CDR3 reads CASSLGGGSEDYNEQFF. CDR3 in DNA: TGCGCCAGCAGCTTGGGAGGGGGGTCCGAGGACTACAATGAGCAGTTCTTC.

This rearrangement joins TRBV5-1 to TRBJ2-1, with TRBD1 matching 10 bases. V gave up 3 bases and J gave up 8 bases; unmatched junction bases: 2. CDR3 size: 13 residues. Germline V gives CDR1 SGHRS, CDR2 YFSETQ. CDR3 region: CASSSGTGDEQFF. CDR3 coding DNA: TGCGCCAGCAGCTCCGGGACAGGGGATGAGCAGTTCTTC.

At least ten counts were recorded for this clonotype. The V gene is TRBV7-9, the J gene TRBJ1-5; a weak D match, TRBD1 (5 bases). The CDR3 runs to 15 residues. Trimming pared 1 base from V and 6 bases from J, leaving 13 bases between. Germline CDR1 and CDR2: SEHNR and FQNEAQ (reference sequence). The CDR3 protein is CASSLGPLGTQPQHF. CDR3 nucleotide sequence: TGTGCCAGCAGCTTAGGGCCACTAGGGACTCAGCCCCAGCATTTT.

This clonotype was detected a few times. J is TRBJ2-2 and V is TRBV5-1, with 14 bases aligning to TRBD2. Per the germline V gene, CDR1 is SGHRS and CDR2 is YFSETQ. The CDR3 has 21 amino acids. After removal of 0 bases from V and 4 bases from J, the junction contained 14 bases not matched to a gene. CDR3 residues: CASSLGLAGGPAIFATGELFF. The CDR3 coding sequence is TGCGCCAGCAGCTTGGGACTAGCGGGAGGGCCGGCTATTTTTGCCACCGGGGAGCTGTTTTTT. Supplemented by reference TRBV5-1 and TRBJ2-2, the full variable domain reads KAGVTQTPRYLIKTRGQQVTLSCSPISGHRSVSWYQQTPGQGLQFLFEYFSETQRNKGNFPGRFSGRQFSNSRSEMNVSTLELGDSALYLCASSLGLAGGPAIFATGELFFGEGSRLTVL.

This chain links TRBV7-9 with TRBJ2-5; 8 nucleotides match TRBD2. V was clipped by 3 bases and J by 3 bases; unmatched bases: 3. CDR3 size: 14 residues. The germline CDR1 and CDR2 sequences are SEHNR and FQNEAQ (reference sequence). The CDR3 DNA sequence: TGTGCCAGCAGCTTCGGACTAGCAGAAGAGACCCAGTACTTC. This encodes CASSFGLAEETQYF.

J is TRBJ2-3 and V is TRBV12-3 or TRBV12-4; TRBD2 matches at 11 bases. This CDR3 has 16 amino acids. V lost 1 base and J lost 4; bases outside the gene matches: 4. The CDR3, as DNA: TGTGCCAGCAGTTTAGGGCTAGCGGGAGGCGCAGATACGCAGTATTTT. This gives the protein CASSLGLAGGADTQYF.

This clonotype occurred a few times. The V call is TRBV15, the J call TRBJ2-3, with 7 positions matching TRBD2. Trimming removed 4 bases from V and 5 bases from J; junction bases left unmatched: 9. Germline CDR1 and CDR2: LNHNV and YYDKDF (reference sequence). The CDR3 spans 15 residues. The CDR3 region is CATSKRLIAGDTQYF. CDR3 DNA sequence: TGTGCCACCAGCAAGAGATTAATAGCGGGAGATACGCAGTATTTT. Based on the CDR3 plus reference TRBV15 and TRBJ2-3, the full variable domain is DAMVIQNPRYQVTQFGKPVTLSCSQTLNHNVMYWYQQKSSQAPKLLFHYYDKDFNNEADTPDNFQSRRPNTSFCFLDIRSPGLGDTAMYLCATSKRLIAGDTQYFGPGTRLTVL.

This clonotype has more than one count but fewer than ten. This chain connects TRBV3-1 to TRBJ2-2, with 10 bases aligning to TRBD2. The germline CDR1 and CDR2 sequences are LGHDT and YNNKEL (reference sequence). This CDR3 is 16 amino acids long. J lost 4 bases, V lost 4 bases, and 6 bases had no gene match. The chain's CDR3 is CASSPAGGHGTGELFF. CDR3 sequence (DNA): TGTGCCAGCAGCCCAGCGGGAGGGCATGGCACCGGGGAGCTGTTTTTT. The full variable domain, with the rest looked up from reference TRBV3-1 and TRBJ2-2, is DTAVSQTPKYLVTQMGNDKSIKCEQNLGHDTMYWYKQDSKKFLKIMFSYNNKELIINETVPNRFSPKSPDKAHLNLHINSLELGDSAVYFCASSPAGGHGTGELFFGEGSRLTVL.

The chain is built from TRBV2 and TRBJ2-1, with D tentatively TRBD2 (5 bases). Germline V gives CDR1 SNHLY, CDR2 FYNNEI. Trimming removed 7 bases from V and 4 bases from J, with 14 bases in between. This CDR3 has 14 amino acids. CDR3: CASKFLRGYNEQFF. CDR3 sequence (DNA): TGTGCCAGCAAATTCCTCCGGGGATACAATGAGCAGTTCTTC.

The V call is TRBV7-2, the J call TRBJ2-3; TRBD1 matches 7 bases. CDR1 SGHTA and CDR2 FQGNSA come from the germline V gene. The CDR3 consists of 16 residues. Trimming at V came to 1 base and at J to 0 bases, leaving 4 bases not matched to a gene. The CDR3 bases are TGTGCCAGCAGCTTAGTGGGGACAGATAGCACAGATACGCAGTATTTT. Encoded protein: CASSLVGTDSTDTQYF. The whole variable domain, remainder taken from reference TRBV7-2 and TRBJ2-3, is GAGVSQSPSNKVTEKGKDVELRCDPISGHTALYWYRQSLGQGLEFLIYFQGNSAPDKSGLPSDRFSAERTGGSVSTLTIQRTQQEDSAVYLCASSLVGTDSTDTQYFGPGTRLTVL.

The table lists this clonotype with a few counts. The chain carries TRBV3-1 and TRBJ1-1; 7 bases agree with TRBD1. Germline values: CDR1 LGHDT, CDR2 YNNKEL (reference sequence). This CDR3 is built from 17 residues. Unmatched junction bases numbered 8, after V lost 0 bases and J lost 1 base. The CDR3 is CASSQDKGAIANTEAFF. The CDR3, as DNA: TGTGCCAGCAGCCAAGATAAGGGGGCCATAGCGAACACTGAAGCTTTCTTT. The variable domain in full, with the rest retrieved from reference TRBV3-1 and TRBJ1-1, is DTAVSQTPKYLVTQMGNDKSIKCEQNLGHDTMYWYKQDSKKFLKIMFSYNNKELIINETVPNRFSPKSPDKAHLNLHINSLELGDSAVYFCASSQDKGAIANTEAFFGQGTRLTVV.

The CDR3 nucleotides read TGTGCCATCAGCTCGAACACTGAAGCTTTCTTT. Encoded protein: CAISSNTEAFF. The chain links TRBV10-3 to TRBJ1-1; D unresolved. The CDR3 covers 11 residues. Per germline, CDR1 ENHRY and CDR2 SYGVKD. V lost 6 bases and J 1 base, leaving 3 bases between the germline ends.

CDR3 region: CASSEISGRKTGELFF. In nucleotides, the CDR3 is TGTGCCAGTAGCGAAATTAGCGGGAGAAAAACCGGGGAGCTGTTTTTT. The chain combines TRBV19 with TRBJ2-2, with 9 bases matching TRBD2. Germline CDR1 is LNHDA and CDR2 is SQIVND (reference sequence). Losses at the gene ends were 6 bases for V and 5 bases for J; bases not matched to a gene: 10. CDR3 length: 16 residues.

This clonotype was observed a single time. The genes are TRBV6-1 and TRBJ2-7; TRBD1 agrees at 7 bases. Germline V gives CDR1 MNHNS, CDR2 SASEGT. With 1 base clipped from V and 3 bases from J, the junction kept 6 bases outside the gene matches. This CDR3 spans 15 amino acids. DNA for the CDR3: TGTGCCAGCAGTGAAGGGGGACAGTTTGTCTACGAGCAGTACGTC. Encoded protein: CASSEGGQFVYEQYV.

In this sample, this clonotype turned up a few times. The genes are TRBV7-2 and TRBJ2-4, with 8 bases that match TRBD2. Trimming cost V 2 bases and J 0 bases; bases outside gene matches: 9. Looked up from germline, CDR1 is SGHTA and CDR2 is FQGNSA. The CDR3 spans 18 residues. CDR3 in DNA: TGTGCCAGCAGCTTAACGGGAGGGCCAATCTTAGCCAAAAACATTCAGTACTTC. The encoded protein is CASSLTGGPILAKNIQYF.

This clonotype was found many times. Here the CDR3 DNA reads TGCAGTGCTATGCGGGACAGGGGGTACAATGAGCAGTTCTTC. This codes for CSAMRDRGYNEQFF. J is TRBJ2-1 and V is TRBV20-1; 11 nucleotides match TRBD1. Unmatched junction bases numbered 3, after V lost 4 bases and J lost 4 bases. Germline CDR1 reads DFQATT; CDR2 reads SNEGSKA (reference sequence). This CDR3 spans 14 amino acids.

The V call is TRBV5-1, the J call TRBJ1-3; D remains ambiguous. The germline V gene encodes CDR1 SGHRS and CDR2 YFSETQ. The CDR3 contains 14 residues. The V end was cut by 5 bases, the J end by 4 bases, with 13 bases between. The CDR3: CASRQETSGNTIYF. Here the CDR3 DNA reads TGCGCCAGCAGGCAGGAGACCTCCGGAAACACCATATATTTT.

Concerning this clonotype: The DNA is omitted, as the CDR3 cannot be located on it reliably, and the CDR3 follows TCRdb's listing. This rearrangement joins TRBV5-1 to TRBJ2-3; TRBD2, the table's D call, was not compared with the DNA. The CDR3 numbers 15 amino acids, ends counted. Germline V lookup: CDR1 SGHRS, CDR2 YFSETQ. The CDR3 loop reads CASSHGTFGADTQYF.